This T cell receptor (beta chain) comes out of a study of CD8+ T cells in alopecia areata. About the study: Oral tofacitinib (5 to 10 mg twice daily) was administered to treated patients. Study-wide results and caveats: With tofacitinib ongoing, many expanded lesional clones persisted in both scalp and blood. Scalp samples also yield sequences of resident alphabeta T cells from normal skin.

Treatment given: oral pan-JAK inhibitor, 5-10 mg twice daily. From PBMCs, CD4+ and CD8+ T cells were sorted. This CDR3 region has 14 residues. The V gene's germline CDR1 is SGHNT and CDR2 YENEEA. The V and J ends lost 1 base and 5 bases respectively, with 9 bases between them. This clone was detected a few times. Its specificity is unknown. Extracted RNA was reverse transcribed into cDNA, the sequencing template. Some clones are missing from TCRdb's copy, which holds only in-frame ones; the method was immunoSEQ multiplex PCR. The sample has fewer than 250,000 clones; roughly 60% are singletons. The sample in question was CD4+ T cells sorted from blood, obtained at week 24, from a patient treated with tofacitinib. This sequence joins TRBV11-3 and TRBJ2-1, with D possibly being TRBD2 (5 bases). This sequence was found in a human donor with alopecia areata. CDR3 sequence reads: CASSLGGLNNEQFF. The CDR3 DNA is TGTGCCAGCAGCTTAGGAGGGCTCAACAATGAGCAGTTCTTC. The entire variable domain, with the rest obtained from reference TRBV11-3 and TRBJ2-1, is as follows: EAGVVQSPRYKIIEKKQPVAFWCNPISGHNTLYWYLQNLGQGPELLIRYENEEAVDDSQLPKDRFSAERLKGVDSTLKIQPAELGDSAVYLCASSLGGLNNEQFFGPGTRLTVL.